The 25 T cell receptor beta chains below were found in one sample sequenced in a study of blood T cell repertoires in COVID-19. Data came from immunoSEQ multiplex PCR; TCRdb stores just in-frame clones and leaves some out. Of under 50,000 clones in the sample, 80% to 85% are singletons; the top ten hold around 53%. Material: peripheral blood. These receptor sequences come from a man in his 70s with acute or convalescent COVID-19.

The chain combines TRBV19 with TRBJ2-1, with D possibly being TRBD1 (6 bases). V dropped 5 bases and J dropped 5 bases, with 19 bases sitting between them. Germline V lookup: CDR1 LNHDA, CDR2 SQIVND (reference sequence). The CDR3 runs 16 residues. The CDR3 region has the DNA TGTGCCAGTAGTTATACAGGGTCCTCCGGGGACAATGAGCAGTTCTTC. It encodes CASSYTGSSGDNEQFF.

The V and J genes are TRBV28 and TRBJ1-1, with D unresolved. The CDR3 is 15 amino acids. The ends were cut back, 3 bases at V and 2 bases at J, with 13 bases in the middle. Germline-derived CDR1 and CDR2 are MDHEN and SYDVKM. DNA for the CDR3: TGTGCCAGCAGTTTCTTCCTCCCTTTTAACACTGAAGCTTTCTTT. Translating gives CASSFFLPFNTEAFF.

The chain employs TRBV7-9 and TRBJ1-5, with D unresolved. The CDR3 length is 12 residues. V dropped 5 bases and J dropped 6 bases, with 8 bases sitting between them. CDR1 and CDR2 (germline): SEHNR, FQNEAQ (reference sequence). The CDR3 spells CASSAEAQPQHF. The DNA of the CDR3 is TGTGCCAGCAGCGCAGAGGCTCAGCCCCAGCATTTT.

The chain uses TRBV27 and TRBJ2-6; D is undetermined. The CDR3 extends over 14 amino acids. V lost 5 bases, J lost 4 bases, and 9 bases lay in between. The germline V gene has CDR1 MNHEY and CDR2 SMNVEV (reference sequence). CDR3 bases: TGTGCCAGCAGTCCGGGTCCAGGGGCCAACGTCCTGACTTTC. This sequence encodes CASSPGPGANVLTF.

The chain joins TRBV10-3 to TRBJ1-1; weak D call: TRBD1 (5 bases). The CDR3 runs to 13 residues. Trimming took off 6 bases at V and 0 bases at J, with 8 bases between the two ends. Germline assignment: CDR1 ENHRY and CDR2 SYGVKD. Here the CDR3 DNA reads TGTGCCATCAGCGCAGGGATGAACACTGAAGCTTTCTTT. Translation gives CAISAGMNTEAFF.

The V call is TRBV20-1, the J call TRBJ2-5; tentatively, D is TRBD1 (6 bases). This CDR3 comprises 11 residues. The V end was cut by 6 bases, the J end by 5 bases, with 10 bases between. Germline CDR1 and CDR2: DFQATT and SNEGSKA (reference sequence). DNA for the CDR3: TGCAGTGCCACCAGGGGTGAGACCCAGTACTTC. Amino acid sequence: CSATRGETQYF.

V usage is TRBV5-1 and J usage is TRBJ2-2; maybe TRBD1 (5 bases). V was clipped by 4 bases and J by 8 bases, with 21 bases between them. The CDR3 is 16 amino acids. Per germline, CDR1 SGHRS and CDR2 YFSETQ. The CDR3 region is CASSPRRTGQGGELFF. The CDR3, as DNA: TGCGCCAGCAGCCCGAGGCGGACGGGTCAGGGTGGGGAGCTGTTTTTT.

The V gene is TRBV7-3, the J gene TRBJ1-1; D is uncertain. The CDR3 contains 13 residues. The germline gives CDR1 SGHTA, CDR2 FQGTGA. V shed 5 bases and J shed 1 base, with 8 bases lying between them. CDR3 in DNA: TGTGCCAGCAGCCCCAGGCCGAACACTGAAGCTTTCTTT. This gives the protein CASSPRPNTEAFF.

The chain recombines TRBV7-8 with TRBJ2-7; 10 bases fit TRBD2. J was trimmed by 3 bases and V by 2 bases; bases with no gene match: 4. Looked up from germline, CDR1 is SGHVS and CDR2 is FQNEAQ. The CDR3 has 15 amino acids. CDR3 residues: CASSLRASGSYEQYF. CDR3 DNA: TGTGCCAGCAGCTTACGGGCTAGCGGGAGCTACGAGCAGTACTTC. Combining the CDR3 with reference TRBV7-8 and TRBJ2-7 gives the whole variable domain GAGVSQSPRYKVAKRGQDVALRCDPISGHVSLFWYQQALGQGPEFLTYFQNEAQLDKSGLPSDRFFAERPEGSVSTLKIQRTQQEDSAVYLCASSLRASGSYEQYFGPGTRLTVT.

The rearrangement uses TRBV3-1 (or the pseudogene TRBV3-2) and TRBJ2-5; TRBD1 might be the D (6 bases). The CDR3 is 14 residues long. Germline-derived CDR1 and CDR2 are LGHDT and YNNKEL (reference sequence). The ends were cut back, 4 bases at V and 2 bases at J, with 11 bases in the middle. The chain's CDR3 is CASSPSGTQETQYF. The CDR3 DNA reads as TGTGCCAGCAGCCCGTCAGGGACACAAGAGACCCAGTACTTC.

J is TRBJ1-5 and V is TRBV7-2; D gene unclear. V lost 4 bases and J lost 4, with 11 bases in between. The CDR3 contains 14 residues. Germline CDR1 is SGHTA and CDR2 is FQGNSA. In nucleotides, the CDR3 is TGTGCCAGCAGCTCACGGGGTCCTAATCAGCCCCAGCATTTT. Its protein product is CASSSRGPNQPQHF.

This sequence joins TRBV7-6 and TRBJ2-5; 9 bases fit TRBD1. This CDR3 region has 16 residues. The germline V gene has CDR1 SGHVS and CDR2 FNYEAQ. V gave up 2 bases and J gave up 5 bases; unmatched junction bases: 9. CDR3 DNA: TGTGCCAGCAGCTTATACGAGGACAGGGGACCTGAGACCCAGTACTTC. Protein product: CASSLYEDRGPETQYF.

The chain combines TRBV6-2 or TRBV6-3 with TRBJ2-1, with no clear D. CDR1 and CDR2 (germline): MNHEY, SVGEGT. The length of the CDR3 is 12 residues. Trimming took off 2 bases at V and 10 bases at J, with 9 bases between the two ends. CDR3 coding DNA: TGTGCCAGCAGTTACCCCGTGGGCGAGCAGTTCTTC. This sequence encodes CASSYPVGEQFF.

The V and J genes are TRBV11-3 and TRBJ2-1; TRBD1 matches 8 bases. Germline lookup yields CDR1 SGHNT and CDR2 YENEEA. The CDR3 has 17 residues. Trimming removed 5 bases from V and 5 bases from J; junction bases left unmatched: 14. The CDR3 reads CASSPQGGRGLNNEQFF. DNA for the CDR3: TGTGCCAGCAGCCCACAGGGGGGCAGGGGGCTTAACAATGAGCAGTTCTTC. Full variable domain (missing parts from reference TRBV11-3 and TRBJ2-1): EAGVVQSPRYKIIEKKQPVAFWCNPISGHNTLYWYLQNLGQGPELLIRYENEEAVDDSQLPKDRFSAERLKGVDSTLKIQPAELGDSAVYLCASSPQGGRGLNNEQFFGPGTRLTVL.

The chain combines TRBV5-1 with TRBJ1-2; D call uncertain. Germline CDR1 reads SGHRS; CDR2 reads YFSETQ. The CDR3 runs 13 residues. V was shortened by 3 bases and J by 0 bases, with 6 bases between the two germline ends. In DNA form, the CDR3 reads TGCGCCAGCAGCTCCGACTCTAACTATGGCTACACCTTC. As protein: CASSSDSNYGYTF.

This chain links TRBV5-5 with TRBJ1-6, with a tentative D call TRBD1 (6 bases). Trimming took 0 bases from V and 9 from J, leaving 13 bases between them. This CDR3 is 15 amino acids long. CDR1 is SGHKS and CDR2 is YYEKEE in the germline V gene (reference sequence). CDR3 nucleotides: TGTGCCAGCAGCTTGGAAGGACAGAGGTTTTCACCCCTCCACTTT. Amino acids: CASSLEGQRFSPLHF. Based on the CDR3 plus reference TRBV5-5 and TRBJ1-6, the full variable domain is DAGVTQSPTHLIKTRGQQVTLRCSPISGHKSVSWYQQVLGQGPQFIFQYYEKEERGRGNFPDRFSARQFPNYSSELNVNALLLGDSALYLCASSLEGQRFSPLHFGNGTRLTVT.

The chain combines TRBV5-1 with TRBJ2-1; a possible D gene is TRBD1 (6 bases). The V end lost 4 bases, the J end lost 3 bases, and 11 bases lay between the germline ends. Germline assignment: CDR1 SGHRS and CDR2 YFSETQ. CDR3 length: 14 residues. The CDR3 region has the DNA TGCGCCAGCAGCCCCGGGACAAGCTACAATGAGCAGTTCTTC. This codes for CASSPGTSYNEQFF.

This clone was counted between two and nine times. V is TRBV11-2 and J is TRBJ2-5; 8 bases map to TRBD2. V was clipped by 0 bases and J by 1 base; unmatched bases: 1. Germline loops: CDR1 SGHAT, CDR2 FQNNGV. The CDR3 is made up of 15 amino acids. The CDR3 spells CASSLELAVQETQYF. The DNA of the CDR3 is TGTGCCAGCAGCTTAGAACTAGCGGTCCAAGAGACCCAGTACTTC.

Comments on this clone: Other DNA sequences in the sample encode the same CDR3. The CDR3 sequence: CASSVGGQDQPQHF. CDR3 sequence (DNA): TGTGCCAGCAGCGTAGGAGGGCAGGATCAGCCCCAGCATTTT. The chain recombines TRBV9 with TRBJ1-5; D gene unclear. Germline V gives CDR1 SGDLS, CDR2 YYNGEE. The V end was cut by 0 bases, the J end by 5 bases, with 9 bases between. The CDR3 spans 14 residues.

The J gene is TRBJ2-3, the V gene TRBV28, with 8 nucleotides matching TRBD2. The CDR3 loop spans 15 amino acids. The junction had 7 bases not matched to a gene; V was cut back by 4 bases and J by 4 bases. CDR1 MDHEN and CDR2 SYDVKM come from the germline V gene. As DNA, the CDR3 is TGTGCCAGCAGTTCCCCCGTGACTAGCGCAGATACGCAGTATTTT. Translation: CASSSPVTSADTQYF.

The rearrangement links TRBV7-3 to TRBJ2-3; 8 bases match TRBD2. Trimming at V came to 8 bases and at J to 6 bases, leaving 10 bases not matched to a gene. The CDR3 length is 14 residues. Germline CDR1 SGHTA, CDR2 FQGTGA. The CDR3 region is CASGSGSPGDTQYF. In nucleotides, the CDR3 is TGTGCCAGCGGAAGCGGGAGCCCCGGGGATACGCAGTATTTT.

CDR3 DNA: TGCGCCAGCAGCCCGCTAAGAGACAGGGGGCCGATGGCCAATCAGCCCCAGCATTTT. Translated, it gives CASSPLRDRGPMANQPQHF. The chain joins TRBV5-1 to TRBJ1-5; 10 nucleotides match TRBD1. Looked up from germline, CDR1 is SGHRS and CDR2 is YFSETQ. The V and J ends lost 4 bases and 3 bases, in that order; junction bases with no gene match: 16. The CDR3 covers 19 residues.

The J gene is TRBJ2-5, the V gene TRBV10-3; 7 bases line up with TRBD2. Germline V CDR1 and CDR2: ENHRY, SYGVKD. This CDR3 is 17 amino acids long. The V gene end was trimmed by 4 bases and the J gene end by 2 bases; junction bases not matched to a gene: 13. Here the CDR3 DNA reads TGTGCCATCAGTGCTACTCTTGGGGACTATAAACAAGAGACCCAGTACTTC. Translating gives CAISATLGDYKQETQYF.

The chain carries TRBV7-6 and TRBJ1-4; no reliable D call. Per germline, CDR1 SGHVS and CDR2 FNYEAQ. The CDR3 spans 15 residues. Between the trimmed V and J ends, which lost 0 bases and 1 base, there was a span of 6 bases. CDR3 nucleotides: TGTGCCAGCAGCTTAGCGGCCAGAACTAATGAAAAACTGTTTTTT. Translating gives CASSLAARTNEKLFF.

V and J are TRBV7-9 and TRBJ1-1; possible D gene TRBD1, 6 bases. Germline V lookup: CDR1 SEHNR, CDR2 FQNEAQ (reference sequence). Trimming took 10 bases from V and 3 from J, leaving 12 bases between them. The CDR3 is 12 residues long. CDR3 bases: TGTGCCACCTTGCAGGGGCACACTGAAGCTTTCTTT. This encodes CATLQGHTEAFF.